Following are 21 T cell receptor beta chains from one sample sequenced in a study of blood T cell repertoires in COVID-19. Profiling relied on immunoSEQ multiplex PCR, and the TCRdb table lists in-frame clones only, not all of them. The sample includes approximately 190,000 clones, 60% to 80% of them seen just once. Sequenced input: peripheral blood. The receptors were gathered from a man aged 60 to 75 with active or convalescent COVID-19.

The V call is TRBV24-1, the J call TRBJ1-2; a possible D gene is TRBD1 (6 bases). Trimming pared 12 bases from V and 7 bases from J, leaving 20 bases between. In germline, CDR1 is KGHDR, CDR2 SFDVKD. The CDR3 runs 13 residues. Here the CDR3 DNA reads TGTGCCGCGTACTTTCGGGGGGCGGCTGGCTACACCTTC. As protein: CAAYFRGAAGYTF.

Note on this clone: A read error may produce the germline difference seen at one junction end. The J gene is TRBJ2-7, the V gene TRBV29-1; 7 nucleotides match TRBD2. This CDR3 is built from 11 residues. The germline CDR1 and CDR2 sequences are SQVTM and ANQGSEA. This chain's CDR3 is CSFRRDYEQYF. CDR3 nucleotides: TGCAGCTTCAGACGGGACTACGAACAGTACTTC.

V is TRBV5-1 and J is TRBJ2-5; possibly TRBD1 for D (5 bases). Per the germline V gene, CDR1 is SGHRS and CDR2 is YFSETQ. The CDR3 spans 14 residues. V lost 1 base, J lost 0 bases, and 7 bases lay in between. CDR3 amino acids: CASSLTGDQETQYF. Here the CDR3 DNA reads TGCGCCAGCAGCTTGACAGGAGACCAAGAGACCCAGTACTTC.

This clone was found once. The V gene is TRBV15, the J gene TRBJ2-7; 8 bases map to TRBD2. With V trimmed by 0 bases and J by 4 bases, 5 bases remained unmatched. CDR1 is LNHNV, CDR2 YYDKDF, per germline (reference sequence). The length of the CDR3 is 15 residues. The CDR3 DNA reads as TGTGCCACCAGCAGAGATTCGGGAGGGAATTACGAGCAGTACTTC. Protein sequence: CATSRDSGGNYEQYF.

The chain joins TRBV10-2 to TRBJ2-7; 13 positions agree with TRBD2. In germline, CDR1 is WSHSY, CDR2 SAAADI. CDR3 length: 17 residues. Trimming removed 6 bases from V and 4 bases from J; junction bases left unmatched: 12. The CDR3 region has the DNA TGCGCCAGCAGCCGGACTAGCGGGAGAAGTTCGGGTTACGAGCAGTACTTC. Translation gives CASSRTSGRSSGYEQYF.

V is TRBV6-5 and J is TRBJ1-4; 9 positions agree with TRBD1. This CDR3 is built from 11 residues. The J segment lost 10 bases and the V segment lost 7 bases, leaving 1 base of the junction unmatched. CDR1 and CDR2 (germline): MNHEY, SVGAGI. CDR3 nucleotide sequence: TGTGCCAGCAAGGGACAGGGAAAACTGTTTTTT. As protein: CASKGQGKLFF.

The chain couples TRBV11-2 to TRBJ2-7; TRBD2 agrees at 11 bases. Trimming took 5 bases from V and 7 from J; bases not matched to a gene: 4. Looked up from germline, CDR1 is SGHAT and CDR2 is FQNNGV. The CDR3 runs 13 residues. Here the CDR3 reads CASSTLAGGEQYF. In DNA form, the CDR3 reads TGTGCCAGCAGCACCTTAGCGGGAGGGGAGCAGTACTTC.

The chain couples TRBV9 to TRBJ2-1; tentative D call: TRBD2 (6 bases). Trimming took 0 bases from V and 9 from J, leaving 10 bases between them. This CDR3 comprises 13 residues. The germline V gene encodes CDR1 SGDLS and CDR2 YYNGEE. The CDR3 DNA is TGTGCCAGCAGCGTAGGAGGGCGGGGTGAGCAGTTCTTC. This translates into CASSVGGRGEQFF.

This clone has only a few counts. The rearrangement uses TRBV7-9 and TRBJ2-1, with D tentatively TRBD2 (6 bases). Germline V gene lookup returns CDR1 SEHNR and CDR2 FQNEAQ (reference sequence). The CDR3 has 13 residues. With 5 bases removed from V and 6 bases from J, the gap between germline ends came to 11 bases. The CDR3 DNA sequence: TGTGCCAGCAGCCCGACTAGGGCCAATGAGCAGTTCTTC. As protein: CASSPTRANEQFF.

The chain carries TRBV23-1 and TRBJ1-5; 9 bases align to TRBD1. TRBV23-1 is marked as an open reading frame, function uncertain. The V segment lost 8 bases and the J segment 5 bases; nucleotides outside the gene matches: 22. The CDR3 totals 19 residues. The CDR3 sequence: CASGPPDRGPGCGYQPQHF. The DNA for the CDR3 is TGCGCCAGCGGACCTCCGGACAGGGGTCCTGGTTGTGGGTATCAGCCCCAGCATTTT.

This chain connects TRBV5-4 to TRBJ2-3; 10 bases align to TRBD1. The CDR3 sequence is 16 residues long. Per germline, CDR1 SGHNT and CDR2 YYREEE (reference sequence). J was trimmed by 2 bases and V by 2 bases; bases with no gene match: 5. Here the CDR3 reads CASSFLTGGTTDTQYF. The CDR3 DNA reads as TGTGCCAGCAGCTTCCTGACAGGGGGCACCACAGATACGCAGTATTTT.

The J gene is TRBJ1-3, the V gene TRBV3-1 (or the pseudogene TRBV3-2), with TRBD1 as a possible D gene (6 bases). Trimming pared 4 bases from V and 2 bases from J, leaving 12 bases between. The germline V gene encodes CDR1 LGHDT and CDR2 YNNKEL (reference sequence). The CDR3 consists of 15 residues. CDR3 residues: CASSRGTGTGNTIYF. The CDR3 DNA reads as TGTGCCAGCAGCCGGGGTACAGGGACTGGAAACACCATATATTTT.

This clone was seen just once. The chain employs TRBV5-4 and TRBJ2-7; 7 bases fit TRBD1. V was clipped by 4 bases and J by 2 bases; unmatched bases: 15. Germline loops: CDR1 SGHNT, CDR2 YYREEE (reference sequence). CDR3 length equals 17 residues. The CDR3 DNA follows: TGTGCCAGCAGCAAGGGGACAGCGCCTATATTAACCTACGAGCAGTACTTC. Translated: CASSKGTAPILTYEQYF.

The CDR3 reads CASSQGAGGYTF. As DNA, the CDR3 is TGTGCCAGTAGCCAGGGGGCGGGAGGCTACACCTTC. The chain employs TRBV19 and TRBJ1-2; TRBD1 agrees at 8 bases. Germline CDR1 and CDR2: LNHDA and SQIVND (reference sequence). V dropped 6 bases and J dropped 8; count of bases not matched to a gene: 5. This CDR3 has 12 residues.

This clone was counted between two and nine times. V and J are TRBV18 and TRBJ1-6, with TRBD1 matching 9 bases. The V gene end was trimmed by 5 bases and the J gene end by 7 bases; junction bases not matched to a gene: 6. CDR3 length: 15 residues. CDR1 is KGHSH, CDR2 LQKENI, per germline. This CDR3 reads CASSSTGQGNSPLHF. For the CDR3, the DNA is TGTGCCAGCTCATCCACTGGACAGGGGAATTCACCCCTCCACTTT.

This chain uses TRBV5-1 with TRBJ1-2; 8 bases match TRBD1. This CDR3 comprises 15 residues. CDR1 and CDR2 from the germline V gene are SGHRS and YFSETQ. V lost 0 bases, J lost 8 bases, and 9 bases stayed unmatched. CDR3 loop: CASSLEGRGQTGYTF. The DNA for the CDR3 is TGCGCCAGCAGCTTGGAAGGCAGGGGGCAAACGGGCTACACCTTC.

The sample holds a few counts of this clone. The chain uses TRBV28 and TRBJ2-7, with TRBD1 identical over 9 bases. V trimming: 2 bases; J trimming: 1 base; junction bases outside the gene matches: 3. The germline V gene has CDR1 MDHEN and CDR2 SYDVKM. The CDR3 sequence is 15 residues long. The CDR3 DNA sequence: TGTGCCAGCAGTTTAAGGGGGACAGGGTCCTACGAGCAGTACTTC. Protein: CASSLRGTGSYEQYF.

The V call is TRBV5-1, the J call TRBJ1-6, with 7 bases fitting TRBD1. CDR1 SGHRS and CDR2 YFSETQ come from the germline V gene. V trimming: 4 bases; J trimming: 9 bases; junction bases outside the gene matches: 13. This CDR3 has 16 amino acids. CDR3 residues: CASSPNYGRGSSPLHF. The CDR3 DNA sequence: TGCGCCAGCAGCCCAAACTATGGCAGGGGGAGTTCACCCCTCCACTTT.

This chain links TRBV28 with TRBJ1-1; tentative D call: TRBD1 (6 bases). The germline CDR1 and CDR2 sequences are MDHEN and SYDVKM. The CDR3 sequence is 13 residues long. V was clipped by 4 bases and J by 7 bases, with 13 bases between them. The CDR3 reads CASSSQDRIEAFF. CDR3 DNA sequence: TGTGCCAGCAGTTCCCAAGACAGGATTGAAGCTTTCTTT.

The genes are TRBV5-1 and TRBJ2-7; no clear D. This CDR3 comprises 16 residues. V was trimmed by 0 bases and J by 4 bases, leaving 17 bases between them. Germline CDR1 SGHRS, CDR2 YFSETQ. CDR3 nucleotide sequence: TGCGCCAGCAGCTTGGGGCGCCGCCCCTCGGAGTACGAGCAGTACTTC. It codes for CASSLGRRPSEYEQYF.

V is TRBV30 and J is TRBJ1-2, with 7 bases fitting TRBD1. Germline V gene sequence: CDR1 GTSNPN, CDR2 SVGIG (reference sequence). This CDR3 region has 16 residues. J was trimmed by 4 bases and V by 1 base; bases with no gene match: 12. The CDR3 DNA sequence: TGTGCCTGGAGTGGCCTTCGACAGGGAGGAATCTATGGCTACACCTTC. Translation: CAWSGLRQGGIYGYTF.